The 14 T cell receptor beta chains listed next were all sequenced from one sample in a study of cytomegalovirus exposure and HLA in healthy donors. Primers for the PCR totalled 60 Vbeta and 13 Jbeta. This table comes from immunoSEQ multiplex PCR, and its TCRdb copy is limited to in-frame clones, with some not included. The data contain about 100,000 clones, around 83% of them singletons. Sequenced input: PBMCs. The origin of the receptors is a woman younger than 35 in good health and CMV-seronegative.

The V gene is TRBV7-2, the J gene TRBJ1-4; D is possibly TRBD1 (6 bases). V gave up 5 bases and J gave up 7 bases, with 17 bases separating them. The CDR3 has 15 residues. CDR1 and CDR2 (germline): SGHTA, FQGNSA. The CDR3 bases are TGTGCCAGCAGCGTTAACGGGGGGCGAGGTGAAAAACTGTTTTTT. Its protein product is CASSVNGGRGEKLFF.

This rearrangement joins TRBV6-4 to TRBJ2-7; TRBD1 is a possible D gene (6 bases). Trimming stripped 6 bases from V and 4 bases from J, with 22 bases between. Germline assignment: CDR1 MRHNA and CDR2 SNTAGT. There are 16 residues in the CDR3. The CDR3 sequence: CASRPTETGIGYEQYF. CDR3 nucleotide sequence: TGTGCCAGCAGACCCACCGAAACAGGGATCGGATACGAGCAGTACTTC.

The V gene is TRBV5-6, the J gene TRBJ2-5; D possibly corresponds to TRBD1 (5 bases). Germline CDR1 and CDR2: SGHDT and YYEEEE. The V and J ends lost 2 bases and 1 base respectively, with 9 bases between them. The CDR3 consists of 14 residues. CDR3 bases: TGTGCCAGCAGCTTTAGGGGTGTCCAAGAGACCCAGTACTTC. Its protein product is CASSFRGVQETQYF.

The chain employs TRBV5-1 and TRBJ2-1; TRBD2 is a possible D gene (6 bases). The CDR3 spans 15 residues. Germline assignment: CDR1 SGHRS and CDR2 YFSETQ. V was shortened by 3 bases and J by 0 bases, with 10 bases between the two germline ends. CDR3 in DNA: TGCGCCAGCAGCTGGGGACTCAGCTCCTACAATGAGCAGTTCTTC. Translating gives CASSWGLSSYNEQFF.

This clone was found a few times. In DNA form, the CDR3 reads TGTGCCAGCAGGACACGGACAGAGAACACTGAAGCTTTCTTT. As protein: CASRTRTENTEAFF. The genes are TRBV6-6 and TRBJ1-1, with D possibly being TRBD1 (6 bases). V lost 6 bases and J lost 1, with 12 bases in between. Germline V gives CDR1 MNHNY, CDR2 SVGAGI (reference sequence). This CDR3 has 14 amino acids.

This sequence joins TRBV2 and TRBJ1-5; maybe TRBD1 (5 bases). Trimming took 4 bases from V and 6 from J, leaving 16 bases between them. From germline, CDR1 is SNHLY and CDR2 FYNNEI. The CDR3 is 15 amino acids. CDR3 nucleotides: TGTGCCAGCAGTGTATTGGGTGGGGCCAGTCAGCCCCAGCATTTT. Translated, it gives CASSVLGGASQPQHF.

This sequence joins TRBV4-1 and TRBJ2-7; 8 positions agree with TRBD1. With 4 bases clipped from V and 2 bases from J, the junction kept 7 bases outside the gene matches. Germline CDR1 reads MGHRA; CDR2 reads YSYEKL. This CDR3 has 15 residues. The CDR3, as DNA: TGCGCCAGCAGCCGGACAGGGTTGACGACCTACGAGCAGTACTTC. It encodes CASSRTGLTTYEQYF.

This chain connects TRBV6-5 to TRBJ1-1, with D unclear. V was pared by 6 bases and J by 1 base, with 12 bases between. CDR1 MNHEY and CDR2 SVGAGI come from the germline V gene. The CDR3 has 14 amino acids. CDR3 sequence: CASRVDAGNTEAFF. CDR3 in DNA: TGTGCCAGCAGAGTTGATGCGGGGAACACTGAAGCTTTCTTT.

The chain links TRBV7-2 to TRBJ2-7, with 9 bases fitting TRBD1. The J segment lost 5 bases and the V segment lost 5 bases, leaving 10 bases of the junction unmatched. The CDR3 consists of 15 residues. Germline V gene lookup returns CDR1 SGHTA and CDR2 FQGNSA. The CDR3 spells CASSITGTGMHEQYF. CDR3 DNA sequence: TGTGCCAGCAGCATCACCGGGACAGGGATGCACGAGCAGTACTTC.

J is TRBJ2-3 and V is TRBV28, with 10 nucleotides matching TRBD2. Looked up from germline, CDR1 is MDHEN and CDR2 is SYDVKM. V shed 2 bases, J shed 2 bases, and the junction held 13 bases outside the gene matches. This CDR3 has 19 residues. CDR3 sequence: CASSLIEGLAIFPTDTQYF. For the CDR3, the DNA is TGTGCCAGCAGTTTAATAGAGGGACTAGCGATATTCCCCACAGATACGCAGTATTTT. The full variable domain, rest sourced from reference TRBV28 and TRBJ2-3, is DVKVTQSSRYLVKRTGEKVFLECVQDMDHENMFWYRQDPGLGLRLIYFSYDVKMKEKGDIPEGYSVSREKKERFSLILESASTNQTSMYLCASSLIEGLAIFPTDTQYFGPGTRLTVL.

Of note for this clone: The sample contains more than one DNA sequence encoding this CDR3. V gene TRBV7-2 combines with J gene TRBJ1-5; D call uncertain. This CDR3 has 13 residues. CDR1 is SGHTA and CDR2 is FQGNSA in the germline V gene. V dropped 3 bases and J dropped 2 bases, with 5 bases sitting between them. For the CDR3, the DNA is TGTGCCAGCAGCTTGAGGGGCAATCAGCCCCAGCATTTT. Its translation: CASSLRGNQPQHF.

This clone was observed once. This chain links TRBV5-1 with TRBJ2-7; 9 bases fit TRBD2. V gave up 1 base and J gave up 6 bases; unmatched junction bases: 11. The germline gives CDR1 SGHRS, CDR2 YFSETQ. The CDR3 is made up of 16 amino acids. The CDR3 spells CASSLQQLAGGSEQYF. The CDR3 DNA sequence: TGCGCCAGCAGCTTGCAACAACTAGCGGGTGGGAGCGAGCAGTACTTC.

The chain joins TRBV19 to TRBJ1-5; 7 bases map to TRBD1. CDR1 is LNHDA, CDR2 SQIVND, per germline (reference sequence). CDR3 length: 17 amino acids. The trim removed 10 bases at V and 0 bases at J, leaving 15 bases unmatched. The CDR3 loop reads CATGVRQGVYSNQPQHF. As DNA, the CDR3 is TGTGCCACCGGAGTCCGACAGGGCGTGTATAGCAATCAGCCCCAGCATTTT.

As DNA, the CDR3 is TGTGCCAGCAGTTCGCACTCAGGGACTACTAACTATGGCTACACCTTC. Amino acid sequence: CASSSHSGTTNYGYTF. This chain uses TRBV28 with TRBJ1-2, with a possible D match to TRBD1 (5 bases). Trimming left V 4 bases short and J 0 bases short, with 15 bases between. Germline V CDR1 and CDR2: MDHEN, SYDVKM. This CDR3 contains 16 residues.